This TCR beta chain was recovered during a study of T cell repertoires in cytomegalovirus infection. Study overall: Public TCR beta signatures were indicative of both CMV infection and a matching HLA type. Study-wide points: The ex vivo response showed dominance by HLA-C-restricted CMV-specific TCR beta clonotypes. The cumulative frequency of public TCR beta families distinguished individuals who carried CMV together with the relevant HLA.

TCRdb processed the reads anew with MiXCR; each CDR3 protein has one entry. This table holds 310,000 or so distinct CDR3 sequences, 17% found once. Unmatched junction bases numbered 7, after V lost 6 bases and J lost 8 bases. The CDR3 runs to 14 residues. Germline-derived CDR1 and CDR2 are SGHTA and FQGNSA. As concerns this clonotype: The target antigen is unknown.

What was sequenced was PBMCs. The J gene is TRBJ1-4, the V gene TRBV7-2, with TRBD1 matching 9 bases. The receptor comes from a human donor in good health (CMV status not recorded). Some clones in this sample may be carry-over from other donors' samples. CDR3 bases: TGTGCCAGCAGTTCTCGACAGGGGGACGAAAAACTGTTTTTT. This translates into CASSSRQGDEKLFF.